A single sample is the source of the 17 T cell receptor beta chains below, sequenced in a study of blood T cell repertoires in COVID-19. The data were produced by immunoSEQ multiplex PCR, yet TCRdb's version contains in-frame clones alone and is incomplete. This table holds 85,000 or so clones, roughly 90% found once. Sequencing was done on a sample of peripheral blood. Source of these receptors: a man aged 45-60 years with active or convalescent COVID-19.

This clone was observed a handful of times. The J gene is TRBJ1-1, the V gene TRBV2; 8 bases are shared with TRBD1. In germline, CDR1 is SNHLY, CDR2 FYNNEI. J lost 0 bases, V lost 6 bases, and 6 bases had no gene match. The CDR3 contains 15 residues. This chain's CDR3 is CASSQGQGLNTEAFF. In DNA, the CDR3 is TGTGCCAGCAGCCAAGGACAGGGCTTGAACACTGAAGCTTTCTTT.

The rearrangement links TRBV19 to TRBJ1-5, with unresolved D. V lost 0 bases and J lost 2, with 14 bases in between. CDR1 is LNHDA, CDR2 SQIVND, per germline (reference sequence). CDR3 length: 17 amino acids. As DNA, the CDR3 is TGTGCCAGTAGTATAGATACGGGTATGCACCGCAATCAGCCCCAGCATTTT. The encoded protein is CASSIDTGMHRNQPQHF.

This clone has only a few counts. The rearrangement joins TRBV7-8 to TRBJ2-1, with TRBD2 matching over 11 bases. CDR1 is SGHVS, CDR2 FQNEAQ, per germline. The CDR3 has 15 residues. The V segment lost 1 base and the J segment 9 bases; nucleotides outside the gene matches: 5. CDR3 nucleotides: TGTGCCAGCAGCTTAGTAGCGGGGGGGCATGGTGAGCAGTTCTTC. Translated: CASSLVAGGHGEQFF.

The chain has TRBV7-6 and TRBJ2-3, with a possible D match to TRBD1 (5 bases). From germline, CDR1 is SGHVS and CDR2 FNYEAQ. V was clipped by 2 bases and J by 1 base, with 19 bases between them. The CDR3 runs to 18 residues. CDR3 coding DNA: TGTGCCAGCAGCTTACTACCCCTGACAGCGAGTGGCACAGATACGCAGTATTTT. Protein product: CASSLLPLTASGTDTQYF. Full variable domain (outside the CDR3, taken from reference TRBV7-6 and TRBJ2-3): GAGVSQSPRYKVTKRGQDVALRCDPISGHVSLYWYRQALGQGPEFLTYFNYEAQQDKSGLPNDRFSAERPEGSISTLTIQRTEQRDSAMYRCASSLLPLTASGTDTQYFGPGTRLTVL.

The chain combines TRBV11-2 with TRBJ2-3; TRBD2 matches 7 bases. The CDR3 length is 14 residues. Losses at the gene ends were 5 bases for V and 2 bases for J; bases not matched to a gene: 4. Germline-derived CDR1 and CDR2 are SGHAT and FQNNGV. CDR3 coding DNA: TGTGCCAGCAGCCCGAGACTAGCCACAGATACGCAGTATTTT. It translates to CASSPRLATDTQYF.

The chain employs TRBV6-2 or TRBV6-3 and TRBJ1-4; D not resolved. The germline V and J ends were trimmed by 4 bases and 9 bases, with 15 bases remaining between them. This CDR3 is 14 amino acids long. CDR1 is MNHEY and CDR2 is SVGEGT in the germline V gene. This chain's CDR3 is CASSLRTEIKKLFF. CDR3 coding DNA: TGTGCCAGCAGTTTAAGAACAGAGATAAAAAAACTGTTTTTT.

The chain recombines TRBV18 with TRBJ1-6; D is uncertain. Per the germline V gene, CDR1 is KGHSH and CDR2 is LQKENI. V gave up 0 bases and J gave up 12 bases, with 15 bases separating them. This CDR3 spans 15 amino acids. CDR3 sequence (DNA): TGTGCCAGCTCACCACCGGTTGGAAATCCGGGACCCCTCCACTTT. This encodes CASSPPVGNPGPLHF.

The chain has TRBV3-1 (or the pseudogene TRBV3-2) and TRBJ2-2, with 11 bases aligning to TRBD1. The J segment lost 2 bases and the V segment lost 5 bases, leaving 4 bases of the junction unmatched. Germline V gives CDR1 LGHDT, CDR2 YNNKEL (reference sequence). There are 16 residues in the CDR3. The CDR3 spells CASSTGTGGNTGELFF. The DNA for the CDR3 is TGTGCCAGCAGCACCGGGACAGGGGGAAACACCGGGGAGCTGTTTTTT.

This clone was seen once. The V call is TRBV19, the J call TRBJ1-2; D is ambiguous. The germline gives CDR1 LNHDA, CDR2 SQIVND (reference sequence). CDR3 length: 13 residues. Trimming removed 3 bases from V and 8 bases from J, with 13 bases in between. Here the CDR3 DNA reads TGTGCCAGTAGTATGAGCCGAACGGGGGGCTACACCTTC. This translates into CASSMSRTGGYTF.

The chain carries TRBV3-1 (or the pseudogene TRBV3-2) and TRBJ2-6; D not certain. V was clipped by 1 base and J by 2 bases, with 6 bases between them. The CDR3 contains 15 residues. Germline CDR1 and CDR2: LGHDT and YNNKEL (reference sequence). The chain's CDR3 is CASSQGAAGANVLTF. CDR3 in DNA: TGTGCCAGCAGCCAAGGGGCAGCTGGGGCCAACGTCCTGACTTTC.

CDR3 region: CASKADRGHNNEQFF. In DNA form, the CDR3 reads TGTGCCAGTAAGGCGGACAGGGGGCATAACAATGAGCAGTTCTTC. The rearrangement joins TRBV19 to TRBJ2-1, with 11 positions matching TRBD1. Germline CDR1 reads LNHDA; CDR2 reads SQIVND (reference sequence). J lost 5 bases, V lost 7 bases, and 7 bases had no gene match. The CDR3 contains 15 residues.

This clone was detected only a few times. The chain joins TRBV6-5 to TRBJ1-1; possibly TRBD1 for D (5 bases). The V gene lost 2 bases and the J gene lost 5 bases, with 18 bases spanning the gap. CDR1 is MNHEY and CDR2 is SVGAGI in the germline V gene. The CDR3 sequence is 16 residues long. The CDR3 DNA sequence: TGTGCCAGCAGTTACGGGACCGGGAGAGGAGGGACTGAAGCTTTCTTT. Protein product: CASSYGTGRGGTEAFF.

The chain couples TRBV28 to TRBJ2-3; 11 bases match TRBD2. Trimming at V came to 3 bases and at J to 5 bases, leaving 10 bases not matched to a gene. The germline gives CDR1 MDHEN, CDR2 SYDVKM. This CDR3 comprises 17 residues. This chain's CDR3 is CASSFAGTSGPGDTQYF. The CDR3 DNA is TGTGCCAGCAGTTTCGCGGGGACTAGCGGCCCGGGAGATACGCAGTATTTT. Complete variable domain (other parts from reference TRBV28 and TRBJ2-3): DVKVTQSSRYLVKRTGEKVFLECVQDMDHENMFWYRQDPGLGLRLIYFSYDVKMKEKGDIPEGYSVSREKKERFSLILESASTNQTSMYLCASSFAGTSGPGDTQYFGPGTRLTVL.

Only one count was recorded for this clone. This chain links TRBV11-2 with TRBJ2-2, with D possibly matching TRBD1 (7 bases). This CDR3 comprises 16 residues. Germline CDR1 SGHAT, CDR2 FQNNGV. V lost 0 bases and J 2 bases, leaving 10 bases between the germline ends. The CDR3 loop is CASSLETGTNTGELFF. In DNA form, the CDR3 reads TGTGCCAGCAGCTTAGAGACAGGGACTAACACCGGGGAGCTGTTTTTT. The whole variable domain, remainder taken from reference TRBV11-2 and TRBJ2-2, is EAGVAQSPRYKIIEKRQSVAFWCNPISGHATLYWYQQILGQGPKLLIQFQNNGVVDDSQLPKDRFSAERLKGVDSTLKIQPAKLEDSAVYLCASSLETGTNTGELFFGEGSRLTVL.

The V and J genes are TRBV19 and TRBJ1-1, with a weak D call TRBD1 (5 bases). The germline CDR1 and CDR2 sequences are LNHDA and SQIVND (reference sequence). The CDR3 sequence is 14 residues long. The V and J ends lost 2 bases and 3 bases respectively, with 10 bases between them. CDR3 loop: CASSIRGSDTEAFF. CDR3 DNA: TGTGCCAGTAGTATAAGGGGTTCGGACACTGAAGCTTTCTTT. Looking up the rest from reference TRBV19 and TRBJ1-1 gives the full variable domain: DGGITQSPKYLFRKEGQNVTLSCEQNLNHDAMYWYRQDPGQGLRLIYYSQIVNDFQKGDIAEGYSVSREKKESFPLTVTSAQKNPTAFYLCASSIRGSDTEAFFGQGTRLTVV.

V is TRBV30 and J is TRBJ1-4; D might be TRBD1 (6 bases). The V end was cut by 3 bases, the J end by 6 bases, with 14 bases between. CDR1 is GTSNPN, CDR2 SVGIG, per germline (reference sequence). The CDR3 has 14 residues. CDR3 sequence (DNA): TGTGCCTGGAGCAAAGACAGGATCGATGAAAAACTGTTTTTT. Amino acid sequence: CAWSKDRIDEKLFF.

This chain connects TRBV5-1 to TRBJ2-1, with 7 bases that match TRBD1. V was pared by 8 bases and J by 0 bases, with 8 bases of the junction left unmatched. Germline-derived CDR1 and CDR2 are SGHRS and YFSETQ. The CDR3 spans 15 residues. This chain's CDR3 is CASPGDSFSYNEQFF. The CDR3 DNA sequence: TGCGCCAGTCCCGGGGACAGTTTCTCCTACAATGAGCAGTTCTTC.